This entry features one TCR beta chain sequence. The RNA, about 0.5 to 1 ug, was put through reverse transcription using random hexamers. TCRdb ran MiXCR on the immunoSEQ multiplex PCR reads and lists one entry per CDR3 protein. In the table there are around 180,000 distinct CDR3 sequences, around 93% of which are singletons. The CDR3 loop spans 14 amino acids. V lost 2 bases and J lost 2, with 9 bases in between. Per germline, CDR1 SEHNR and CDR2 FQNEAQ (reference sequence). These data come from a study of CD8 T cells in Susac syndrome. This TCR was recovered from a human donor with multiple sclerosis. The chain joins TRBV7-9 to TRBJ2-5; no definite D call. Sequenced input: CD4+ T cells from PBMCs. The chain's CDR3 is CASSLRASQETQYF. Here the CDR3 DNA reads TGTGCCAGCAGCTTAAGGGCCAGTCAAGAGACCCAGTACTTC.